This T cell receptor beta chain was recovered during a study of blood T cell repertoires in COVID-19. TCRdb's copy holds only in-frame clones and misses some; the assay was immunoSEQ multiplex PCR. This table holds about 200,000 clones, 70% to 85% found once. CDR3 length: 16 residues. The ends lost 2 bases at V and 4 bases at J; junction bases unmatched: 10. CDR1 is MNHEY and CDR2 is SVGAGI in the germline V gene. The clonotype comes from a human donor with acute or convalescent COVID-19. The donor label of this sample is uncertain. Sequences were obtained from peripheral blood. The J gene is TRBJ2-7, the V gene TRBV6-5; 8 bases fit TRBD1. The CDR3 here is CASSYPKPGGGYEQYF. CDR3 sequence (DNA): TGTGCCAGCAGTTACCCCAAGCCAGGGGGCGGATACGAGCAGTACTTC.